This is a list of T cell receptor beta chains from one sample in a study of T-cell memory formation after mild COVID-19. TCRdb re-derived calls from the 5' RACE reads in MiXCR, one entry per CDR3 protein. The table includes roughly 250,000 distinct CDR3 sequences, 16% detected once. Sequences were obtained from PBMCs or a T cell subset sorted from them (not recorded which). All receptors come from a man younger than 35 who had mild COVID-19 (a few samples of this study predate the infection). Cell type and time point are not known. The CDR3 runs from the conserved cysteine through the conserved F or W. The D gene is left open where the match is weak. Clone size is given for some rows only: seen once, a few or many times, or a class if the clone is expanded.

D gene	clone size	V gene	J gene	CDR3 protein	CDR3 DNA
.	few	TRBV30	TRBJ2-5	CAWREQGRGATQYF	TGTGCCTGGAGGGAACAAGGCAGGGGAGCGACCCAGTACTTC
TRBD1	.	TRBV4-1	TRBJ2-5	CASSQATTGLQETQYF	TGCGCCAGCAGCCAGGCAACGACAGGGCTCCAAGAGACCCAGTACTTC
.	many	TRBV13	TRBJ2-3	CASSLFGNTQYF	TGTGCCAGCAGCCTATTTGGAAATACGCAGTATTTT
.	few	TRBV28	TRBJ1-1	CASSSPGGFGYTEAFF	TGTGCCAGCAGTTCTCCCGGGGGGTTTGGGTACACTGAAGCTTTCTTT
TRBD2	.	TRBV2	TRBJ2-3	CASTPPGTSGKSTDTQYF	TGTGCCAGCACCCCCCCCGGGACTAGCGGGAAGAGCACAGATACGCAGTATTTT
.	.	TRBV12-3/TRBV12-4	TRBJ2-3	CASMPGGLTDTQYF	TGTGCCAGCATGCCGGGGGGCCTCACAGATACGCAGTATTTT
.	.	TRBV5-1	TRBJ2-5	CASSSDLQGKTQYF	TGCGCCAGCAGCTCGGACCTTCAGGGAAAGACCCAGTACTTC
.	.	TRBV7-2	TRBJ2-4	CASSLGGNQNIQYF	TGTGCCAGCAGCTTAGGGGGAAACCAAAACATTCAGTACTTC
TRBD1	.	TRBV12-3/TRBV12-4	TRBJ2-7	CASSHRQGDYEQYF	TGTGCCAGCAGCCACAGACAGGGAGACTACGAGCAGTACTTC
.	few	TRBV7-8	TRBJ2-3	CASSLAGTERPQYF	TGTGCCAGCAGCTTAGCAGGGACGGAGAGGCCTCAGTATTTT
TRBD2	many	TRBV7-3	TRBJ2-2	CASSLAGGNTGELFF	TGTGCCAGCAGCTTAGCGGGGGGGAACACCGGGGAGCTGTTTTTT
.	few	TRBV20-1	TRBJ2-3	CSARSPMAGAPRGDTQYF	TGCAGTGCTAGAAGTCCTATGGCGGGGGCTCCGCGGGGAGATACGCAGTATTTT
TRBD2	.	TRBV6-2/TRBV6-3	TRBJ2-1	CATDGTSWDEQFF	TGTGCCACCGATGGGACTAGCTGGGATGAGCAGTTCTTC
TRBD1	few	TRBV5-1	TRBJ2-3	CASSTETPRQGEGADTQYF	TGCGCCAGCAGCACGGAAACCCCAAGACAGGGGGAGGGAGCAGATACGCAGTATTTT
.	few	TRBV7-8	TRBJ1-2	CASSLAVGYYGYTF	TGTGCCAGCAGCTTAGCGGTGGGGTACTATGGCTACACCTTC
TRBD1	few	TRBV11-2	TRBJ2-5	CASSLGTGSSQYF	TGTGCCAGCAGCTTAGGGACAGGGAGTTCCCAGTACTTC
.	few	TRBV5-5	TRBJ1-2	CASSTPRGSYGYTF	TGTGCCAGCAGCACCCCGCGAGGGAGCTATGGCTACACCTTC
.	.	TRBV28	TRBJ2-7	CASSLVLSGMDEQYF	TGTGCCAGCAGTTTAGTTCTTTCAGGGATGGACGAGCAGTACTTC
.	few	TRBV5-1	TRBJ2-1	CASSPDWNEQFF	TGCGCCAGCAGCCCGGACTGGAATGAGCAGTTCTTC
.	.	TRBV10-2	TRBJ1-6	CASSISGATYNSPLHF	TGCGCCAGCAGTATTTCAGGGGCCACCTATAATTCACCCCTCCACTTT
TRBD2	.	TRBV5-1	TRBJ2-7	CASSSGASGAPYEQYF	TGCGCCAGCAGCTCGGGGGCTAGCGGGGCCCCCTACGAGCAGTACTTC
TRBD1	few	TRBV20-1	TRBJ1-1	CSASRGLDTEAFF	TGCAGTGCTAGTAGGGGGCTGGACACTGAAGCTTTCTTT
.	.	TRBV29-1	TRBJ1-4	CSVELGFNEKLFF	TGCAGCGTTGAACTCGGATTTAATGAAAAACTGTTTTTT
TRBD1	few	TRBV24-1	TRBJ2-1	CATSDRDSGQFF	TGTGCCACCAGTGACCGGGACAGCGGGCAGTTCTTC
.	.	TRBV7-3	TRBJ2-1	CASSLLEAGEQFF	TGTGCCAGCAGCTTACTCGAGGCCGGGGAGCAGTTCTTC
TRBD1	few	TRBV19	TRBJ2-5	CASSGWTGSQETQYF	TGTGCCAGTAGTGGGTGGACAGGCTCACAAGAGACCCAGTACTTC
.	.	TRBV7-9	TRBJ1-5	CASTPAGDQPQHF	TGTGCCAGCACCCCGGCCGGGGATCAGCCCCAGCATTTT
TRBD2	.	TRBV18	TRBJ2-3	CASSPDPPGGQDTQYF	TGTGCCAGCTCACCAGATCCCCCGGGGGGGCAAGATACGCAGTATTTT
.	few	TRBV9	TRBJ2-3	CASSGLGQLETDTQYF	TGTGCCAGCAGTGGGCTCGGACAGTTAGAGACAGATACGCAGTATTTT
TRBD2	.	TRBV4-1	TRBJ2-5	CASSRLPLAGGPETQYF	TGCGCCAGCAGCCGTCTACCCCTAGCGGGGGGGCCGGAGACCCAGTACTTC
TRBD2	.	TRBV11-2	TRBJ2-3	CASSPWSGSSTDTQYF	TGTGCCAGCAGCCCATGGAGCGGGAGTAGCACAGATACGCAGTATTTT
.	few	TRBV6-5	TRBJ2-5	CASNLDKLQETQYF	TGTGCCAGCAACCTCGACAAACTCCAAGAGACCCAGTACTTC
.	many	TRBV18	TRBJ2-3	CASSPSFGPQGTQYF	TGTGCCAGCTCACCTTCGTTCGGCCCGCAGGGTACGCAGTATTTT
TRBD2	many	TRBV7-8	TRBJ2-3	CASSPRVLAGVTDTQYF	TGTGCCAGCAGCCCAAGGGTATTAGCGGGGGTCACAGATACGCAGTATTTT
TRBD2	.	TRBV28	TRBJ2-1	CASRRMSGGRSYNEQFF	TGTGCCAGCAGGCGGATGAGCGGGGGGCGCTCCTACAATGAGCAGTTCTTC
.	.	TRBV27	TRBJ1-4	CASSLITNEKLFF	TGTGCCAGCAGTTTAATCACTAATGAAAAACTGTTTTTT